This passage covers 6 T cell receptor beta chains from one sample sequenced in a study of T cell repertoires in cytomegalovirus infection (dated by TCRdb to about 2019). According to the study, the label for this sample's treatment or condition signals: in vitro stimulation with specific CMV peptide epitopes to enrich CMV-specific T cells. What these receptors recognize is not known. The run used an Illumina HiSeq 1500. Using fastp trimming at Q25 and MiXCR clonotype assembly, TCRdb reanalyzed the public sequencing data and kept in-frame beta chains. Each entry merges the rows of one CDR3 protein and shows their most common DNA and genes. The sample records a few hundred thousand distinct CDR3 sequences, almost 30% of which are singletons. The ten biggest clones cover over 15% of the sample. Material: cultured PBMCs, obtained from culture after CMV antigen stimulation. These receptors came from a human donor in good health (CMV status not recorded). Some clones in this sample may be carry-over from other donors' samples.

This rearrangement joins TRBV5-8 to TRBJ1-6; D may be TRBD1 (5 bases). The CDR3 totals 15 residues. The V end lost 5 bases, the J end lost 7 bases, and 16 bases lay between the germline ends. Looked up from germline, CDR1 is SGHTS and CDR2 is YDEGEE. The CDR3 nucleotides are TGTGCCAGCAGTCTCGCGGACATACTAAATTCACCCCTCCACTTT. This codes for CASSLADILNSPLHF.

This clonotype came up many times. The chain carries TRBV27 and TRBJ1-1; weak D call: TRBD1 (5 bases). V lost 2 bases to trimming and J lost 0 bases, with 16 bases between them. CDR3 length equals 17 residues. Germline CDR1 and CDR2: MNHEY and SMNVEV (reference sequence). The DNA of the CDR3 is TGTGCCAGCAGTTTAATTCATCGGGGGGGGATGAACACTGAAGCTTTCTTT. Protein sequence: CASSLIHRGGMNTEAFF.

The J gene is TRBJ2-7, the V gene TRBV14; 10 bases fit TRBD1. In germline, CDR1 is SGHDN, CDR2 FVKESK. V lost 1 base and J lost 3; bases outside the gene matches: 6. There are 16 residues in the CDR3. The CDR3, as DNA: TGTGCCAGCAGCCAAGGGGGGACAGGGGTTCTCTACGAGCAGTACTTC. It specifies CASSQGGTGVLYEQYF.

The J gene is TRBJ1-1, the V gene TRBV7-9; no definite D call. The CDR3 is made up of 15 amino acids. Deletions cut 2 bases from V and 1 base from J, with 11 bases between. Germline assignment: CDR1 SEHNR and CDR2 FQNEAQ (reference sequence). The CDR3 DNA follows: TGTGCCAGCAGCTTAATGGGCGCAGGGAACACTGAAGCTTTCTTT. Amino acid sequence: CASSLMGAGNTEAFF.

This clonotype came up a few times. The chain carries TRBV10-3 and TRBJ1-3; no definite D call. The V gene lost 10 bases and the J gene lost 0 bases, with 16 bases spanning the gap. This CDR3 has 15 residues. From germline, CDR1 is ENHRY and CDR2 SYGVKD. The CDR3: CATATVTSSGNTIYF. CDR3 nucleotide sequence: TGTGCCACCGCAACAGTGACGAGCTCTGGAAACACCATATATTTT.

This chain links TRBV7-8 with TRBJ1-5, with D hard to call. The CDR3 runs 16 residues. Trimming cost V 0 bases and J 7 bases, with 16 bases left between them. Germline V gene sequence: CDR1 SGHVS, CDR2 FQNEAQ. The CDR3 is CASSLASPTGEQPQHF. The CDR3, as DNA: TGTGCCAGCAGCTTAGCGAGTCCGACTGGAGAGCAGCCCCAGCATTTT.